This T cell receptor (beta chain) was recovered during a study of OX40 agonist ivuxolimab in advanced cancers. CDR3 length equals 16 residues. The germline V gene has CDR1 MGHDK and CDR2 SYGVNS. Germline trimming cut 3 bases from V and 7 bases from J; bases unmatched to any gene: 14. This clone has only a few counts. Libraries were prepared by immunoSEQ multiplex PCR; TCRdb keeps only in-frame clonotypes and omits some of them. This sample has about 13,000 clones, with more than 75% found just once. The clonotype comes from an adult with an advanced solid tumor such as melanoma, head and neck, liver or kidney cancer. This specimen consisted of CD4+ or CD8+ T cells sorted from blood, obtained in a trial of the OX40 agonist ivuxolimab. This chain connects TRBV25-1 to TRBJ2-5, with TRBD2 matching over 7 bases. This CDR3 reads CASSDPGRRGGWTQYF. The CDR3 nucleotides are TGTGCCAGCAGTGACCCAGGACGGCGGGGAGGGTGGACCCAGTACTTC.